What follows are 19 T cell receptor beta chains derived from one specimen sequenced in a study of monozygotic twins with inflammatory bowel disease. Following a re-call of the 5' RACE reads, TCRdb has one entry per CDR3 protein and lacks DNA. Seen in this sample are some 190,000 distinct CDR3 sequences; the ten most common clones hold roughly 7.1%. The specimen was blood. The source is a human donor with ulcerative colitis or Crohn's disease, or a healthy co-twin of an affected twin (not recorded which).

The CDR3 protein is CASSQETCEQFF. The rearrangement links TRBV4-2 to TRBJ2-1. Germline V lookup: CDR1 LGHNA, CDR2 YNFKEQ. The CDR3 is 12 residues long.

This chain uses TRBV12-3 or TRBV12-4 with TRBJ1-1; TCRdb calls TRBD1, which cannot be checked without DNA. The CDR3 is 15 amino acids. The CDR3 here is CASSPAGGVSTEAFF.

This chain connects TRBV29-1 to TRBJ1-5. The CDR3 contains 13 residues. Looked up from germline, CDR1 is SQVTM and CDR2 is ANQGSEA. This chain's CDR3 is CSVSADSNQPQHF.

The gene calls are TRBV7-8 and TRBJ2-7. The CDR3 length is 12 residues. Germline CDR1 reads SGHVS; CDR2 reads FQNEAQ. This CDR3 is CASSLGDYEQYF. The full variable domain, with the rest looked up from reference TRBV7-8 and TRBJ2-7, is GAGVSQSPRYKVAKRGQDVALRCDPISGHVSLFWYQQALGQGPEFLTYFQNEAQLDKSGLPSDRFFAERPEGSVSTLKIQRTQQEDSAVYLCASSLGDYEQYFGPGTRLTVT.

The chain combines TRBV24-1 with TRBJ2-7; no DNA is available, so the TRBD1 call from TCRdb remains unchecked. This CDR3 contains 15 residues. CDR1 is KGHDR, CDR2 SFDVKD, per germline. The CDR3 protein is CATSDTGPGVYEQYF.

V is TRBV4-1 and J is TRBJ2-7; no DNA is available, so the TRBD1 call from TCRdb remains unchecked. Germline V lookup: CDR1 MGHRA, CDR2 YSYEKL. There are 15 residues in the CDR3. The CDR3 reads CASSQEEGLRDEQYF.

Here the CDR3 reads CASSLSPGELFF. The chain carries TRBV28 and TRBJ2-2. This CDR3 contains 12 residues. CDR1 is MDHEN, CDR2 SYDVKM, per germline.

This chain links TRBV19 with TRBJ1-5; TCRdb's D call, TRBD1, is unchecked because there is no DNA. Germline assignment: CDR1 LNHDA and CDR2 SQIVND (reference sequence). CDR3 length: 15 amino acids. The CDR3 sequence is CASSAGQGITQPQHF.

J is TRBJ2-2 and V is TRBV5-4; no DNA is available, so the TRBD1 call from TCRdb remains unchecked. The CDR3 has 15 residues. CDR1 is SGHNT and CDR2 is YYREEE in the germline V gene (reference sequence). The CDR3 loop reads CASSFGGVSTGELFF.

This chain uses TRBV6-6 with TRBJ2-7. CDR3 size: 11 residues. Germline CDR1 is MNHNY and CDR2 is SVGAGI (reference sequence). The CDR3: CASSYRHEQYF.

This chain links TRBV5-1 with TRBJ1-1; as DNA is missing, the TRBD1 call by TCRdb cannot be tested. Germline V gene lookup returns CDR1 SGHRS and CDR2 YFSETQ. The CDR3 extends over 14 amino acids. The chain's CDR3 is CASSLREMNTEAFF.

The chain links TRBV5-1 to TRBJ2-2; TCRdb picks TRBD1, but there is no DNA to check that call. In germline, CDR1 is SGHRS, CDR2 YFSETQ. The CDR3 length is 16 residues. The CDR3 spells CASSGRDTMASGELFF.

The chain couples TRBV19 to TRBJ1-2; TCRdb indicates TRBD1, and absent DNA this call remains unverified. The CDR3 extends over 15 amino acids. Germline V CDR1 and CDR2: LNHDA, SQIVND (reference sequence). The CDR3: CASSSAGTGSYGYTF.

The chain couples TRBV28 to TRBJ2-1; TCRdb's assignment of TRBD2 cannot be checked, as there is no DNA. The CDR3 spans 15 residues. Germline lookup yields CDR1 MDHEN and CDR2 SYDVKM. CDR3 sequence reads: CASSIRTSGNNEQFF. The whole variable domain, remainder taken from reference TRBV28 and TRBJ2-1, is DVKVTQSSRYLVKRTGEKVFLECVQDMDHENMFWYRQDPGLGLRLIYFSYDVKMKEKGDIPEGYSVSREKKERFSLILESASTNQTSMYLCASSIRTSGNNEQFFGPGTRLTVL.

J is TRBJ2-7 and V is TRBV20-1; TCRdb's assignment of TRBD2 cannot be checked, as there is no DNA. The CDR3 runs to 15 residues. The V gene's germline CDR1 is DFQATT and CDR2 SNEGSKA (reference sequence). The CDR3 is CSARDFERQTYEQYF.

The J gene is TRBJ2-3, the V gene TRBV11-2. Per germline, CDR1 SGHAT and CDR2 FQNNGV. The CDR3 loop spans 15 amino acids. The CDR3 loop reads CASSLRGNLADTQYF.

This chain connects TRBV6-1 to TRBJ1-2; lacking DNA, the TRBD1 call made by TCRdb goes unchecked. CDR1 MNHNS and CDR2 SASEGT come from the germline V gene. The CDR3 has 15 amino acids. The CDR3 spells CASSGPRQGHYGYTF.

This chain links TRBV7-3 with TRBJ2-1. Germline V gene sequence: CDR1 SGHTA, CDR2 FQGTGA. The CDR3 is made up of 15 amino acids. This CDR3 is CASSLYPTDYNEQFF.

This chain uses TRBV7-9 with TRBJ1-1; the D call from TCRdb, TRBD1, cannot be confirmed without DNA. Germline V gives CDR1 SEHNR, CDR2 FQNEAQ (reference sequence). There are 15 residues in the CDR3. CDR3 amino acids: CASSLAAGGLTEAFF.